This entry lists 17 T cell receptor beta chains sequenced from one sample in a study of cytomegalovirus exposure and HLA in healthy donors. This PCR relied on a set of 60 Vbeta primers and 13 Jbeta primers. This table comes from immunoSEQ multiplex PCR, and its TCRdb copy is limited to in-frame clones, with some not included. The repertoire holds around 190,000 clones, with 81% as singletons. Material: PBMCs. These receptors were collected from a man aged 40-49 years in good health and CMV-seropositive.

The J gene is TRBJ1-2, the V gene TRBV11-2; 9 bases align to TRBD1. The CDR3 contains 13 residues. In germline, CDR1 is SGHAT, CDR2 FQNNGV. Trimming took 3 bases from V and 4 from J; bases not matched to a gene: 0. This CDR3 reads CASSLGQGYGYTF. DNA for the CDR3: TGTGCCAGCAGCTTGGGACAGGGCTATGGCTACACCTTC. The complete variable domain, with remaining parts taken from reference TRBV11-2 and TRBJ1-2, reads EAGVAQSPRYKIIEKRQSVAFWCNPISGHATLYWYQQILGQGPKLLIQFQNNGVVDDSQLPKDRFSAERLKGVDSTLKIQPAKLEDSAVYLCASSLGQGYGYTFGSGTRLTVV.

This sequence joins TRBV20-1 and TRBJ2-1; TRBD2 agrees at 10 bases. Looked up from germline, CDR1 is DFQATT and CDR2 is SNEGSKA (reference sequence). The CDR3 has 10 amino acids. The V segment lost 6 bases and the J segment 12 bases; nucleotides outside the gene matches: 2. The CDR3 here is CSARLAGQFF. In DNA form, the CDR3 reads TGCAGTGCCAGACTAGCGGGGCAGTTCTTC.

This sequence joins TRBV30 and TRBJ1-4; TRBD1 matches 8 bases. Germline V gene lookup returns CDR1 GTSNPN and CDR2 SVGIG (reference sequence). Trimming at V came to 1 base and at J to 8 bases, leaving 6 bases not matched to a gene. The CDR3 loop spans 14 amino acids. CDR3 in DNA: TGTGCCTGGAGTGGAGGGACAGGTTGGGAAAAACTGTTTTTT. This translates into CAWSGGTGWEKLFF.

This rearrangement joins TRBV6-6 to TRBJ1-6; 7 nucleotides match TRBD1. The CDR3 length is 13 residues. Germline loops: CDR1 MNHNY, CDR2 SVGAGI (reference sequence). With V trimmed by 4 bases and J by 13 bases, 7 bases remained unmatched. The CDR3 spells CASSSDRVAPLHF. The CDR3 DNA follows: TGTGCCAGCAGTTCCGACAGGGTAGCTCCCCTCCACTTT.

This chain joins TRBV9 and TRBJ2-7; 7 bases line up with TRBD1. This CDR3 region has 15 residues. CDR1 and CDR2 (germline): SGDLS, YYNGEE. The J segment lost 4 bases and the V segment lost 0 bases, leaving 7 bases of the junction unmatched. CDR3 sequence: CASSVASGQAYEQYF. The CDR3 nucleotides read TGTGCCAGCAGCGTAGCGTCAGGACAGGCGTACGAGCAGTACTTC.

This rearrangement joins TRBV7-3 to TRBJ2-7; D perhaps matches TRBD2 (5 bases). Trimming cost V 1 base and J 2 bases, with 12 bases left between them. Germline V gene data show CDR1 as SGHTA and CDR2 as FQGTGA. CDR3 length: 15 amino acids. CDR3 DNA sequence: TGTGCCAGCAGCTTAAATGGAGGAGGAACCTACGAGCAGTACTTC. Residues: CASSLNGGGTYEQYF.

The gene calls are TRBV27 and TRBJ2-7; 9 positions agree with TRBD2. Germline V CDR1 and CDR2: MNHEY, SMNVEV (reference sequence). J was trimmed by 3 bases and V by 6 bases; bases with no gene match: 9. The CDR3 is 15 amino acids. This chain's CDR3 is CASSNRAGGHYEQYF. Here the CDR3 DNA reads TGTGCCAGCAGCAACCGAGCGGGGGGCCACTACGAGCAGTACTTC.

V usage is TRBV4-1 and J usage is TRBJ1-5, with TRBD1 matching over 8 bases. Germline assignment: CDR1 MGHRA and CDR2 YSYEKL. The CDR3 is 16 residues long. The V gene end was trimmed by 3 bases and the J gene end by 7 bases; junction bases not matched to a gene: 11. The CDR3 region is CASSHPGGESDQPQHF. For the CDR3, the DNA is TGCGCCAGCAGCCACCCAGGGGGCGAGTCGGACCAGCCCCAGCATTTT.

The V gene is TRBV6-1, the J gene TRBJ2-1; perhaps TRBD2 as D (5 bases). V was pared by 6 bases and J by 8 bases, with 11 bases between. The CDR3 runs to 12 residues. Per germline, CDR1 MNHNS and CDR2 SASEGT. The CDR3 DNA is TGTGCCAGCAGAAGAGGGTTCCATGAGCAGTTCTTC. This gives the protein CASRRGFHEQFF.

The chain uses TRBV6-1 and TRBJ2-1; D gene ambiguous. Per the germline V gene, CDR1 is MNHNS and CDR2 is SASEGT. The V end was cut by 4 bases, the J end by 0 bases, with 7 bases between. The CDR3 has 14 amino acids. The chain's CDR3 is CASSVQSSYNEQFF. Here the CDR3 DNA reads TGTGCCAGCAGTGTACAGAGCTCCTACAATGAGCAGTTCTTC.

This chain links TRBV2 with TRBJ1-2, with a possible D match to TRBD1 (5 bases). Germline V gene data show CDR1 as SNHLY and CDR2 as FYNNEI. Trimming removed 6 bases at V and 2 bases at J, with 10 bases between. This CDR3 is 13 amino acids long. The CDR3 region has the DNA TGTGCCAGCAGCTCGGACAAGAACTATGGCTACACCTTC. Amino acid sequence: CASSSDKNYGYTF.

V and J are TRBV6-1 and TRBJ1-2, with D hard to call. The CDR3 covers 11 residues. Germline values: CDR1 MNHNS, CDR2 SASEGT. The CDR3 region is CARTSNYGYTF. CDR3 DNA: TGTGCGCGAACCTCTAACTATGGCTACACCTTC.

The rearrangement uses TRBV27 and TRBJ1-4; 8 bases are shared with TRBD1. CDR1 MNHEY and CDR2 SMNVEV come from the germline V gene (reference sequence). The CDR3 length is 17 residues. The V and J ends lost 6 bases and 7 bases, in that order; junction bases with no gene match: 16. The CDR3 protein is CASSQDRVGYRSEKLFF. CDR3 coding DNA: TGTGCCAGCAGCCAGGACAGGGTGGGGTATAGAAGTGAAAAACTGTTTTTT.

The gene calls are TRBV18 and TRBJ1-4, with TRBD1 matching over 7 bases. Per germline, CDR1 KGHSH and CDR2 LQKENI. The CDR3 has 15 residues. V lost 0 bases and J lost 4; bases outside the gene matches: 2. In DNA, the CDR3 is TGTGCCAGCTCACCACCGGGACAGAGTAATGAAAAACTGTTTTTT. Its protein product is CASSPPGQSNEKLFF.

The V call is TRBV5-1, the J call TRBJ1-2, with 9 bases lining up with TRBD1. Germline loops: CDR1 SGHRS, CDR2 YFSETQ. V shed 0 bases and J 3 bases; nucleotides not matched to a gene: 6. CDR3 size: 16 residues. CDR3 region: CASSLGGRDRDYGYTF. CDR3 nucleotides: TGCGCCAGCAGCTTGGGTGGCAGGGACAGGGACTATGGCTACACCTTC.

This clone was detected only a few times. The rearrangement links TRBV7-9 to TRBJ1-3; D is unresolved. The V end was cut by 2 bases, the J end by 2 bases, with 10 bases between. This CDR3 has 15 amino acids. Germline-derived CDR1 and CDR2 are SEHNR and FQNEAQ (reference sequence). This CDR3 reads CASSLSGGTGNTIYF. The CDR3 DNA reads TGTGCCAGCAGCTTATCGGGCGGGACTGGAAACACCATATATTTT.

The CDR3 region has the DNA TGTGCCAGCAGTGTGCTAGTGGCGGGGTCCTACGAGCAGTACTTC. Its protein product is CASSVLVAGSYEQYF. The chain employs TRBV28 and TRBJ2-7; D might be TRBD2 (6 bases). This CDR3 is built from 15 residues. Trimming stripped 5 bases from V and 1 base from J, with 15 bases between. CDR1 and CDR2 (germline): MDHEN, SYDVKM.